Sequencing of this TCR beta chain was carried out in a study of T-cell memory formation after mild COVID-19. Study-wide results and limits: The study detected some responding clones in pre-infection memory, suggesting cross-reactive memory joined. Later expanders leaned CD4+, whereas day 15 to 85 contracting clones were balanced CD4/CD8. Among CD4+ contracting clones, most were CM and EM, and CD8+ ones EMRA.

TCRdb ran MiXCR on the 5' RACE reads and lists one entry per CDR3 protein. The sample has about 150,000 distinct CDR3 sequences; approximately 26% are singletons. Germline values: CDR1 SGHRS, CDR2 YFSETQ. The CDR3 covers 15 residues. Trimming removed 1 base from V and 13 bases from J, with 24 bases in between. Note on this clonotype: Its antigen is as yet unknown.

Sequenced input: PBMCs or a T cell subset sorted from them (not recorded which). The V call is TRBV5-1, the J call TRBJ2-7; D tentatively reads TRBD1 or TRBD2 (5 bases each). This receptor was taken from an adult woman who had mild COVID-19 (a few samples of this study predate the infection). Cell type and time point are not known. This chain's CDR3 is CASSLYYLGRERSYF. For the CDR3, the DNA is TGCGCCAGCAGCTTGTATTATCTCGGCAGGGAGAGAAGTTACTTC.